The sequence of this T cell receptor beta chain was determined in a study of neurological immune-mediated disorders. The CDR3 runs 15 residues. With 4 bases removed from V and 1 base from J, the gap between germline ends came to 8 bases. Germline V gene lookup returns CDR1 MGHDK and CDR2 SYGVNS. Sample time point: longitudinal time-point 2. From 2 million PBMCs stored at -80 C, the unsorted libraries were generated. This clonotype was recorded at least ten times. TCRdb re-derived calls from the 5' RACE reads in MiXCR, one entry per CDR3 protein. The sample has roughly 60,000 distinct CDR3 sequences, more than 9.5% seen once; the top ten hold approximately 12%.

The origin of this receptor is a man aged 25-40 years in good health. This chain joins TRBV25-1 and TRBJ2-6, with D unclear. The sample consisted of PBMCs. The CDR3 sequence is CASSGDASGANVLTF. The CDR3 bases are TGTGCCAGCAGTGGCGATGCTTCTGGGGCCAACGTCCTGACTTTC.